The 22 T cell receptor beta chains reported below all come from one sample, sequenced in a study of shared clonotypes between healthy human individuals. Here immunoSEQ multiplex PCR was the method, and the copy in TCRdb shows in-frame clones only, minus some. Of 2 million to 2.5 million clones in the sample, 90% to 97% were seen once. Sequenced material: naive CD4+ T cells sorted from blood. Specified subset: CD45RA+ positively selected. The source is a man between 18 and 29 years old in good health.

The J gene is TRBJ1-5, the V gene TRBV6-4, with D possibly TRBD1 on 6 matching bases. Germline loops: CDR1 MRHNA, CDR2 SNTAGT. The length of the CDR3 is 19 residues. V lost 2 bases and J lost 0, with 20 bases in between. The CDR3 bases are TGTGCCAGCAGTGACCCCCCCTTGGACAGAGTGTATAGCAATCAGCCCCAGCATTTT. Protein product: CASSDPPLDRVYSNQPQHF.

This clone appeared once. At one boundary the junction diverges from the germline segment, which might be a read error. The sample has other DNA sequences that encode this CDR3 too. The V gene is TRBV7-7, the J gene TRBJ1-1; perhaps TRBD1 as D (5 bases). This CDR3 is built from 13 residues. In germline, CDR1 is SSHAT, CDR2 FNYEAQ (reference sequence). The CDR3 nucleotides are TGTGCTAGCAGTCTTGACAGAAACACTGAAGCTTTCTTT. It encodes CASSLDRNTEAFF.

DNA of the CDR3: TGTGCCTCCGGGACTAAGAACACCGGGGAGCTGTTTTTT. Encoded protein: CASGTKNTGELFF. This chain connects TRBV30 to TRBJ2-2; 7 bases are a match to TRBD2. Germline V gene sequence: CDR1 GTSNPN, CDR2 SVGIG (reference sequence). The CDR3 has 13 amino acids. The V segment lost 7 bases and the J segment 1 base; nucleotides outside the gene matches: 3.

The chain joins TRBV7-9 to TRBJ2-7; 8 nucleotides match TRBD1. V lost 2 bases and J lost 3; bases outside the gene matches: 9. The germline gives CDR1 SEHNR, CDR2 FQNEAQ (reference sequence). This CDR3 is 16 amino acids long. The CDR3 region is CASSLFPAGGRYEQYF. CDR3 DNA sequence: TGTGCCAGCAGCTTATTTCCCGCAGGGGGCCGCTACGAGCAGTACTTC.

This clone showed up just once. The rearrangement links TRBV5-1 to TRBJ2-3; D unresolved. This CDR3 has 15 amino acids. Germline V gives CDR1 SGHRS, CDR2 YFSETQ. V lost 0 bases and J 6 bases, leaving 14 bases between the germline ends. The CDR3 nucleotides are TGCGCCAGCAGCTTGGCGGCCATAAGTCCGGATACGCAGTATTTT. It translates to CASSLAAISPDTQYF.

The chain links TRBV29-1 to TRBJ2-1, with 12 bases that match TRBD2. The germline V gene encodes CDR1 SQVTM and CDR2 ANQGSEA. This CDR3 is 15 amino acids long. Trimming cost V 2 bases and J 5 bases; bases outside gene matches: 4. The CDR3: CSVERRLAGDNEQFF. CDR3 nucleotide sequence: TGCAGCGTTGAAAGACGACTAGCGGGAGACAATGAGCAGTTCTTC.

This clone was detected a few times. The chain couples TRBV2 to TRBJ1-6; D gene uncertain. The length of the CDR3 is 13 residues. V shed 9 bases and J shed 2 bases, with 8 bases lying between them. CDR1 is SNHLY and CDR2 is FYNNEI in the germline V gene. The CDR3 is CASQRTYNSPLHF. The DNA for the CDR3 is TGTGCCAGTCAAAGGACCTATAATTCACCCCTCCACTTT.

The chain employs TRBV15 and TRBJ1-3; D might be TRBD1 (6 bases). The CDR3 runs to 14 residues. Trimming removed 1 base from V and 4 bases from J, with 8 bases in between. Per germline, CDR1 LNHNV and CDR2 YYDKDF (reference sequence). This CDR3 is CATSRGQVGNTIYF. DNA of the CDR3: TGTGCCACCAGCAGAGGACAGGTCGGAAACACCATATATTTT.

This CDR3 reads CAISEQDKRSGNTIYF. The CDR3 nucleotides are TGTGCCATCAGTGAGCAAGACAAGCGCTCTGGAAACACCATATATTTT. This chain links TRBV10-3 with TRBJ1-3, with D unresolved. The V end was cut by 2 bases, the J end by 0 bases, with 11 bases between. CDR3 length: 16 amino acids. From germline, CDR1 is ENHRY and CDR2 SYGVKD.

The V gene is TRBV11-2, the J gene TRBJ2-3; perhaps D is TRBD1 or TRBD2 (6 bases each). Trimming took 5 bases from V and 3 from J, leaving 18 bases between them. The CDR3 has 16 amino acids. Germline V gene data show CDR1 as SGHAT and CDR2 as FQNNGV. The CDR3 coding sequence is TGTGCCAGCAGCCGTTTTACGGGGGCCCAAACAGATACGCAGTATTTT. It codes for CASSRFTGAQTDTQYF.

This clone was picked up one time. This chain links TRBV28 with TRBJ1-1; possible D gene TRBD1, 6 bases. V lost 8 bases, J lost 1 base, and 14 bases lay in between. Germline V gives CDR1 MDHEN, CDR2 SYDVKM. The length of the CDR3 is 14 residues. Here the CDR3 reads CASYPGHRNTEAFF. The DNA of the CDR3 is TGTGCCAGCTACCCGGGACACAGGAACACTGAAGCTTTCTTT.

The J gene is TRBJ1-5, the V gene TRBV5-1; D gene ambiguous. V shed 5 bases and J shed 1 base, with 13 bases lying between them. Looked up from germline, CDR1 is SGHRS and CDR2 is YFSETQ. The CDR3 covers 15 residues. The CDR3 coding sequence is TGCGCCAGCAGTTCCGGACCCGAGAGCAATCAGCCCCAGCATTTT. Amino acids: CASSSGPESNQPQHF. Drawing the rest from reference TRBV5-1 and TRBJ1-5, the complete variable domain is KAGVTQTPRYLIKTRGQQVTLSCSPISGHRSVSWYQQTPGQGLQFLFEYFSETQRNKGNFPGRFSGRQFSNSRSEMNVSTLELGDSALYLCASSSGPESNQPQHFGDGTRLSIL.

The gene calls are TRBV7-9 and TRBJ2-7, with D unclear. Trimming left V 5 bases short and J 3 bases short, with 8 bases between. CDR1 is SEHNR, CDR2 FQNEAQ, per germline (reference sequence). This CDR3 has 12 residues. This CDR3 reads CASSTDVYEQYF. The CDR3 DNA is TGTGCCAGCAGCACGGACGTCTACGAGCAGTACTTC.

This chain uses TRBV7-8 with TRBJ1-1, with D possibly TRBD1 on 6 matching bases. In germline, CDR1 is SGHVS, CDR2 FQNEAQ. The CDR3 contains 15 residues. Trimming pared 1 base from V and 5 bases from J, leaving 14 bases between. CDR3: CASSLDGGGKTEAFF. DNA of the CDR3: TGTGCCAGCAGCTTAGACGGAGGGGGGAAGACTGAAGCTTTCTTT.

Points on this clone: The sample holds other DNA sequences that translate to the same CDR3. The genes are TRBV5-1 and TRBJ2-7, with TRBD1 matching 8 bases. Losses at the gene ends were 5 bases for V and 2 bases for J; bases not matched to a gene: 6. Germline CDR1 and CDR2: SGHRS and YFSETQ. CDR3 length: 14 residues. The CDR3 DNA is TGCGCCAGCAGGACGGGGACAGGAGCCTACGAGCAGTACTTC. Its protein product is CASRTGTGAYEQYF.

The gene calls are TRBV11-3 and TRBJ2-2; D is unclear. CDR3 length: 15 residues. Trimming took off 5 bases at V and 0 bases at J, with 10 bases between the two ends. Germline V gene lookup returns CDR1 SGHNT and CDR2 YENEEA. CDR3: CASSRGTANTGELFF. CDR3 in DNA: TGTGCCAGCAGCCGAGGCACGGCGAACACCGGGGAGCTGTTTTTT.

The CDR3 reads CASSTRGGDSDTQYF. The CDR3 region has the DNA TGTGCCAGCAGCACCCGAGGCGGGGACTCAGATACGCAGTATTTT. This chain links TRBV11-2 with TRBJ2-3, with D possibly being TRBD2 (6 bases). Germline V gene lookup returns CDR1 SGHAT and CDR2 FQNNGV. This CDR3 spans 15 amino acids. V lost 5 bases to trimming and J lost 4 bases, with 16 bases between them.

The chain joins TRBV6-5 to TRBJ1-1, with 7 bases aligning to TRBD1. There are 14 residues in the CDR3. Per the germline V gene, CDR1 is MNHEY and CDR2 is SVGAGI. V was clipped by 5 bases and J by 6 bases; unmatched bases: 9. CDR3 sequence (DNA): TGTGCCAGCAGTGAGGGGGCCCTCGTAGCTGAAGCTTTCTTT. Protein sequence: CASSEGALVAEAFF.

This chain connects TRBV7-6 to TRBJ2-6; D possibly corresponds to TRBD2 (6 bases). The CDR3 runs 19 residues. Trimming took 5 bases from V and 4 from J, leaving 24 bases between them. Germline V gene sequence: CDR1 SGHVS, CDR2 FNYEAQ. CDR3 in DNA: TGTGCCAGCAGCCCCACCCCGGGGGACCTCCAAGTAGGGGCCAACGTCCTGACTTTC. This sequence encodes CASSPTPGDLQVGANVLTF.

The rearrangement joins TRBV13 to TRBJ2-3, with 11 bases lining up with TRBD2. V lost 3 bases and J lost 0; bases outside the gene matches: 8. There are 18 residues in the CDR3. CDR1 and CDR2 (germline): PRHDT, FYEKMQ (reference sequence). CDR3 protein: CASSFLFRTSGSTDTQYF. CDR3 bases: TGTGCCAGCAGCTTCCTCTTCCGGACTAGCGGGAGCACAGATACGCAGTATTTT.

This clone appeared a single time. J is TRBJ1-5 and V is TRBV23-1; D may be TRBD1 (5 bases). TRBV23-1 qualifies as an ORF whose function is uncertain. The CDR3 length is 19 residues. V was cut by 0 bases and J by 3 bases, with 21 bases left in between. The CDR3 protein is CASSQSGDAGDRFNQPQHF. As DNA, the CDR3 is TGCGCCAGCAGTCAATCTGGGGACGCTGGAGATCGATTCAATCAGCCCCAGCATTTT.

The chain joins TRBV19 to TRBJ1-5; 10 nucleotides agree with TRBD1. CDR1 is LNHDA, CDR2 SQIVND, per germline (reference sequence). CDR3 size: 15 residues. Germline trimming cut 7 bases from V and 2 bases from J; bases unmatched to any gene: 5. CDR3 DNA sequence: TGTGCCAGTATTTCCGGGACAGGGGGCAATCAGCCCCAGCATTTT. Translated: CASISGTGGNQPQHF.